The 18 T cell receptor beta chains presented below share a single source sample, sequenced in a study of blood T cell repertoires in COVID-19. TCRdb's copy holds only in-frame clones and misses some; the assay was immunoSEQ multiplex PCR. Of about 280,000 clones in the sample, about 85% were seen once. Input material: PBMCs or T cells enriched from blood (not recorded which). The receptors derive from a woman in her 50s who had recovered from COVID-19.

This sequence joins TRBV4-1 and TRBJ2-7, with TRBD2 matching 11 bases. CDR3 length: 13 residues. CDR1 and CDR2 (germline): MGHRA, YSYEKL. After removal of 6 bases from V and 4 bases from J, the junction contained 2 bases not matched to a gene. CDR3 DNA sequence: TGCGCCAGCAGGGGACTAGCGGAATACGAGCAGTACTTC. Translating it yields CASRGLAEYEQYF.

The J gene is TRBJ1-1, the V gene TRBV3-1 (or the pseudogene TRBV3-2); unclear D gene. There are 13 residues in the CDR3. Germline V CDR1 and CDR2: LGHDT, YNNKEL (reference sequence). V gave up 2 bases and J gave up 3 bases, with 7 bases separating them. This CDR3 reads CASSQPPYTEAFF. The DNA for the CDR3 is TGTGCCAGCAGCCAACCCCCATACACTGAAGCTTTCTTT.

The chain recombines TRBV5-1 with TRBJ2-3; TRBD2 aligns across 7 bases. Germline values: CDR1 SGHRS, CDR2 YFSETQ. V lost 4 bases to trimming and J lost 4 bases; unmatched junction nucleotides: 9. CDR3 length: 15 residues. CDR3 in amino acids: CASSPVSGTADTQYF. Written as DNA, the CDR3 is TGCGCCAGCAGCCCCGTAAGCGGGACGGCAGATACGCAGTATTTT.

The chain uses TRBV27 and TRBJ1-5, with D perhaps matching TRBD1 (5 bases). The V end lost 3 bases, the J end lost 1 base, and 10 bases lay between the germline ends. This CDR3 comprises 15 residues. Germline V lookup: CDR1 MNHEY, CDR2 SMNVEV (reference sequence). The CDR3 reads CASSLYYRSNQPQHF. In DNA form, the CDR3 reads TGTGCCAGCAGTTTGTATTACAGGAGCAATCAGCCCCAGCATTTT.

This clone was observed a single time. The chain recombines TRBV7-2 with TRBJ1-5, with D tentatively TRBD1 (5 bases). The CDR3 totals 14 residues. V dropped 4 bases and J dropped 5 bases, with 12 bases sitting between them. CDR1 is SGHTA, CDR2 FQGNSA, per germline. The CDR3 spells CASSWEGGDQPQHF. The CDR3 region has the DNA TGTGCCAGCAGCTGGGAGGGAGGGGATCAGCCCCAGCATTTT. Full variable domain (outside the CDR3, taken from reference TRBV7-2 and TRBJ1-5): GAGVSQSPSNKVTEKGKDVELRCDPISGHTALYWYRQSLGQGLEFLIYFQGNSAPDKSGLPSDRFSAERTGGSVSTLTIQRTQQEDSAVYLCASSWEGGDQPQHFGDGTRLSIL.

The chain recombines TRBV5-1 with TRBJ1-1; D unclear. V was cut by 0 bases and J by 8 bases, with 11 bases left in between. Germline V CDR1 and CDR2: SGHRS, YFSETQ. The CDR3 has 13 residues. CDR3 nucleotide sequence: TGCGCCAGCAGCTTGGTCGGGTTGTCAGAAGCTTTCTTT. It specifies CASSLVGLSEAFF.

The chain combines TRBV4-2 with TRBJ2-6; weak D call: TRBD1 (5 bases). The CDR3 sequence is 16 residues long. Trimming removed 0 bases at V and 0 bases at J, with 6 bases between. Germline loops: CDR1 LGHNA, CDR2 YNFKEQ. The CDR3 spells CASSQDRDSGANVLTF. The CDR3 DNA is TGTGCCAGCAGCCAAGACAGGGACTCTGGGGCCAACGTCCTGACTTTC.

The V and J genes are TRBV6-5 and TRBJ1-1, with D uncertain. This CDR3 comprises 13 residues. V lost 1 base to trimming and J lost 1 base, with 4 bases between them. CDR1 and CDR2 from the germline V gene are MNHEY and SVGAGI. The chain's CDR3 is CASSYYGNTEAFF. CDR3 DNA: TGTGCCAGCAGTTACTACGGGAACACTGAAGCTTTCTTT.

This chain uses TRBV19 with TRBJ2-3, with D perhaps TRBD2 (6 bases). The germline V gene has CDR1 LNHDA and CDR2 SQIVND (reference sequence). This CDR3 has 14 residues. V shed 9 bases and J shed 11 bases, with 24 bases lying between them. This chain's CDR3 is CASGETRSTSRQYF. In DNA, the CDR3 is TGTGCCAGCGGGGAGACTAGGAGCACGAGTAGGCAGTATTTT.

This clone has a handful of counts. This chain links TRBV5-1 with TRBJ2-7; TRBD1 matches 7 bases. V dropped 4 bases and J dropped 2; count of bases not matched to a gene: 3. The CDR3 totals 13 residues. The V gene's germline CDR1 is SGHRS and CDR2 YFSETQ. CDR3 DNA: TGCGCCAGCAGCATAGGGACAGCCTACGAGCAGTACTTC. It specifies CASSIGTAYEQYF.

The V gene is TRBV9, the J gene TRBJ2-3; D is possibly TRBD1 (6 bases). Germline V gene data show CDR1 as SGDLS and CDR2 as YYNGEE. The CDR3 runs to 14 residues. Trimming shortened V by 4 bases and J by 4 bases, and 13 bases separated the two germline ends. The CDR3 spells CASSPPQGADTQYF. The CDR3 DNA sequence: TGTGCCAGCAGCCCACCACAGGGCGCAGATACGCAGTATTTT.

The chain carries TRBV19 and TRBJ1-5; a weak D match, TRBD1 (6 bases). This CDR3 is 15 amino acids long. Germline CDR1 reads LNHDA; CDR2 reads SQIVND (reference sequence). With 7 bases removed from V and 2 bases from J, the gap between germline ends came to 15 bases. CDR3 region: CASTQMAGGNQPQHF. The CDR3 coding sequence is TGTGCCAGTACCCAGATGGCAGGGGGCAATCAGCCCCAGCATTTT.

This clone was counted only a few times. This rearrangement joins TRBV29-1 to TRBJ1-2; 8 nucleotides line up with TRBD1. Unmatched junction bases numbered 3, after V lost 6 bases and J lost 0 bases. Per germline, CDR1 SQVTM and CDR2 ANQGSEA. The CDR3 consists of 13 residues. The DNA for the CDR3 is TGCAGCGTCGGACAGGGAACTAACTATGGCTACACCTTC. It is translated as CSVGQGTNYGYTF.

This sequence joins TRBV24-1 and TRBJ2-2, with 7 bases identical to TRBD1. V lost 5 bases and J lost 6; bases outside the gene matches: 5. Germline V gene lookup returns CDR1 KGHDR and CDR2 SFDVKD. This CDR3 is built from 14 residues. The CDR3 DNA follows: TGTGCCACCAGTGGCACAGGGGTTCCCGGGGAGCTGTTTTTT. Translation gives CATSGTGVPGELFF.

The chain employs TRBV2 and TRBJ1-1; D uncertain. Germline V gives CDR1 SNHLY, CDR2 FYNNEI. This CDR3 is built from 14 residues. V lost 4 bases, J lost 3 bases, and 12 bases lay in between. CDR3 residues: CASSVGWRDTEAFF. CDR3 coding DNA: TGTGCCAGCAGTGTGGGTTGGCGGGACACTGAAGCTTTCTTT.

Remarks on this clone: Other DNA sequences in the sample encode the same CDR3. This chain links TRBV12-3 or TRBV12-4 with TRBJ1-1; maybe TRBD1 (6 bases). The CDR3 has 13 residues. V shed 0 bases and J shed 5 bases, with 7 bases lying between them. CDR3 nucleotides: TGTGCCAGCAGTTTAGCAGGGGGAACTGAAGCTTTCTTT. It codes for CASSLAGGTEAFF.

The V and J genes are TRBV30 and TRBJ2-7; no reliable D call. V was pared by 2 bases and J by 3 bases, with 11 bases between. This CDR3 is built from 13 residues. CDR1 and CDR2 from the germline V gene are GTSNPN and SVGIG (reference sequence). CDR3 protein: CAWSRHPNYEQYF. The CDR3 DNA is TGTGCCTGGAGTAGACACCCTAACTACGAGCAGTACTTC.

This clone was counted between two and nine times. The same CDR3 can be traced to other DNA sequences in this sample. This CDR3 reads CASSQGQGVGYTF. The DNA for the CDR3 is TGTGCCAGCAGCCAAGGACAGGGGGTGGGCTACACCTTC. The genes are TRBV3-1 (or the pseudogene TRBV3-2) and TRBJ1-2; 9 bases line up with TRBD1. Looked up from germline, CDR1 is LGHDT and CDR2 is YNNKEL (reference sequence). Trimming took 1 base from V and 8 from J; bases not matched to a gene: 2. The CDR3 covers 13 residues.